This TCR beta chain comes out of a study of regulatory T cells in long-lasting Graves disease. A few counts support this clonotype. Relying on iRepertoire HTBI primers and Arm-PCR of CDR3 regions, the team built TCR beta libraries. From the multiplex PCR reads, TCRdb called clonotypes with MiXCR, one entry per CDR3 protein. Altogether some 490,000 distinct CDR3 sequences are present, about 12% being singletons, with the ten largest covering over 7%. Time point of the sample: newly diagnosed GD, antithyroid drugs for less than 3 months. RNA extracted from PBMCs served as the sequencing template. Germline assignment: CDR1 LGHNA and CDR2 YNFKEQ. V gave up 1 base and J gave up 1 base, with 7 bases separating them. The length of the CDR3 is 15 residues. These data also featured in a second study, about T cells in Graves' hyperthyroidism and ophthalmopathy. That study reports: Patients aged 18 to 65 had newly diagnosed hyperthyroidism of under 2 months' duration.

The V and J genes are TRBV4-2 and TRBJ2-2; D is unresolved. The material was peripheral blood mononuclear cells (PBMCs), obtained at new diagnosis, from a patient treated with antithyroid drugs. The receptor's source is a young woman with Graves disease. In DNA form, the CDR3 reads TGTGCCAGCAGCCAAGTCTCATTGAACACCGGGGAGCTGTTTTTT. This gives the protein CASSQVSLNTGELFF.